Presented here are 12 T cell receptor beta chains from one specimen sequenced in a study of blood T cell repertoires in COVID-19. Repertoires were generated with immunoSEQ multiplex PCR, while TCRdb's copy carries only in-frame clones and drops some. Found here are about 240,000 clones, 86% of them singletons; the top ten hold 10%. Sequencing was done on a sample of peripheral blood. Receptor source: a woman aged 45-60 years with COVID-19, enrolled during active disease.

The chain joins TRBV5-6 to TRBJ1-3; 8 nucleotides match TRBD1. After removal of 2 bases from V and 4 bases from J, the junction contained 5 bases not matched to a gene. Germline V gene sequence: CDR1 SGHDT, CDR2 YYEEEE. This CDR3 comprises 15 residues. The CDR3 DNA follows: TGTGCCAGCAGCTTTCCAGGGGGCGTAGGAAACACCATATATTTT. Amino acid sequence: CASSFPGGVGNTIYF.

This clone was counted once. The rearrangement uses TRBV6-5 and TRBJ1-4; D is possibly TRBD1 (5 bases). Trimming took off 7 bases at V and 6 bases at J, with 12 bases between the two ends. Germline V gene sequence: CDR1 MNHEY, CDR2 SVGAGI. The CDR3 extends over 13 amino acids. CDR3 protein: CASKTVGDEKLFF. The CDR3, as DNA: TGTGCCAGCAAGACAGTCGGCGATGAAAAACTGTTTTTT.

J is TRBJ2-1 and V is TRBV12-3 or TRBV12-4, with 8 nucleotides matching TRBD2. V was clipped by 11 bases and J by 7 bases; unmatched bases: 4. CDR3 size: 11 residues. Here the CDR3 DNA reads TGTGCCGTCCGGGGGGGAAATGAGCAGTTCTTC. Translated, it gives CAVRGGNEQFF.

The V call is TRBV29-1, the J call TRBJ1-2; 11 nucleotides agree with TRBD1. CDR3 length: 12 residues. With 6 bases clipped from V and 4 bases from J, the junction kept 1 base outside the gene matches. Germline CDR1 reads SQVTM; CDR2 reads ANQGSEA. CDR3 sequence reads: CSVGTGGYGYTF. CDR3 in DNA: TGCAGCGTCGGGACAGGGGGCTATGGCTACACCTTC.

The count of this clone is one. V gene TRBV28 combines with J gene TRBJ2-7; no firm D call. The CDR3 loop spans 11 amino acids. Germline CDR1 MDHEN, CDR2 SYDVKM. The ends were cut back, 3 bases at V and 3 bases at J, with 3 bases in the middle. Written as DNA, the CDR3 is TGTGCCAGCAGTTTCAGCTACGAGCAGTACTTC. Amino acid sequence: CASSFSYEQYF.

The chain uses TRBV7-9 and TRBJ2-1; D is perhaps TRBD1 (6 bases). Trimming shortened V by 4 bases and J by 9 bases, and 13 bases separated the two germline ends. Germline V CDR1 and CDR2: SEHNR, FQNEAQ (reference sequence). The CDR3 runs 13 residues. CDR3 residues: CASSSGTFSEQFF. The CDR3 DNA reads TGTGCCAGCAGCTCTGGGACATTCAGTGAGCAGTTCTTC.

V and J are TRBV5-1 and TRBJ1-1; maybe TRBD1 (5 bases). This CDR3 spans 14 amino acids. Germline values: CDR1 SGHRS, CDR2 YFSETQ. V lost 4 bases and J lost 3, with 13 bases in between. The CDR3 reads CASSHGQADTEAFF. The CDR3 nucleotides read TGCGCCAGCAGCCACGGACAAGCCGACACTGAAGCTTTCTTT.

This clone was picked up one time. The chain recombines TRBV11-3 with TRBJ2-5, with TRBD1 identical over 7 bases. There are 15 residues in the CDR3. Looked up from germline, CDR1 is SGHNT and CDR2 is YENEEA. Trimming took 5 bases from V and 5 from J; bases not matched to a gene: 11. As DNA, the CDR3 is TGTGCCAGCAGCGTCGACTCAGGGGGTACGGAGACCCAGTACTTC. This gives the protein CASSVDSGGTETQYF.

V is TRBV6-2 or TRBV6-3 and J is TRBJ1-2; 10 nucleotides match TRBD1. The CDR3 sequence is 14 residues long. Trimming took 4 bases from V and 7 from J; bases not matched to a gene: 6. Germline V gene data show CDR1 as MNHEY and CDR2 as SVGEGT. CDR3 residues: CASSLTGGGSGYTF. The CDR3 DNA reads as TGTGCCAGCAGTTTGACAGGGGGCGGGAGTGGCTACACCTTC.

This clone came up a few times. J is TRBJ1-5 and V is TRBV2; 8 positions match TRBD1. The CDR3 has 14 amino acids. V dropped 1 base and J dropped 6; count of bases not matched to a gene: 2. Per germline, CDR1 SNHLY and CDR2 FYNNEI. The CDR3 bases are TGTGCCAGCAGTGAAGGGACAGGGATTCAGCCCCAGCATTTT. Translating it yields CASSEGTGIQPQHF.

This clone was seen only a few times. As DNA, the CDR3 is TGTGCCTGGAGTGCAGGGGGAAGTTCCGACGTGCAGTACTTC. This gives the protein CAWSAGGSSDVQYF. The chain couples TRBV30 to TRBJ2-7; the match to TRBD1 covers 7 bases. Germline CDR1 and CDR2: GTSNPN and SVGIG (reference sequence). With V trimmed by 1 base and J by 9 bases, 12 bases remained unmatched. The CDR3 has 14 amino acids.

The CDR3, as DNA: TGTGCCAGCAGGGACAGGGCATATCAGCCCCAGCATTTT. It translates to CASRDRAYQPQHF. This chain connects TRBV6-5 to TRBJ1-5; 8 nucleotides line up with TRBD1. V dropped 6 bases and J dropped 5; count of bases not matched to a gene: 3. The CDR3 sequence is 13 residues long. Germline V gene data show CDR1 as MNHEY and CDR2 as SVGAGI.